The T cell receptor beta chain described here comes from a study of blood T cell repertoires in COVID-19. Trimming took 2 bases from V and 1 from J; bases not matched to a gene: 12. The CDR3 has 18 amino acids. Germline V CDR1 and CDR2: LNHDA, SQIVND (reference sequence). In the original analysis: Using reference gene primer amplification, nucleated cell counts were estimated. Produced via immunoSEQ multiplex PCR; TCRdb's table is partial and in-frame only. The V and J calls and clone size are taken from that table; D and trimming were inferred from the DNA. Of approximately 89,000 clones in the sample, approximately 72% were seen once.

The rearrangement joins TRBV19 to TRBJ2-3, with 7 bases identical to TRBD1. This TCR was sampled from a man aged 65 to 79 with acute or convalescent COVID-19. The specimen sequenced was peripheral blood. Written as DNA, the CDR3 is TGTGCCAGTAGTATAAAGGGCCCGACAGGGATTGGCACAGATACGCAGTATTTT. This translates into CASSIKGPTGIGTDTQYF. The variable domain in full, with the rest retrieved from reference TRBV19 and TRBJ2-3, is DGGITQSPKYLFRKEGQNVTLSCEQNLNHDAMYWYRQDPGQGLRLIYYSQIVNDFQKGDIAEGYSVSREKKESFPLTVTSAQKNPTAFYLCASSIKGPTGIGTDTQYFGPGTRLTVL.